A single sample is the source of the 32 T cell receptor beta chains below, sequenced in a study of cytomegalovirus exposure and HLA in healthy donors. PCR primers comprised 60 Vbeta and 13 Jbeta primers. Some clones are missing from TCRdb's copy, which holds only in-frame ones; the method was immunoSEQ multiplex PCR. Found here are some 220,000 clones, 75% to 90% of them singletons; the top ten hold approximately 1%. The sequencing sample was made of PBMCs. The receptors were gathered from a woman aged 18 to 35 in good health and CMV-seronegative.

The chain couples TRBV6-5 to TRBJ2-7; D call uncertain. There are 13 residues in the CDR3. Trimming cost V 0 bases and J 7 bases, with 10 bases left between them. CDR1 and CDR2 (germline): MNHEY, SVGAGI. CDR3 amino acids: CASSYSESVEQYF. DNA of the CDR3: TGTGCCAGCAGTTACTCAGAGTCCGTGGAGCAGTACTTC.

This rearrangement joins TRBV10-3 to TRBJ1-1; D ambiguous. V lost 5 bases to trimming and J lost 7 bases, with 11 bases between them. The V gene's germline CDR1 is ENHRY and CDR2 SYGVKD. The CDR3 is 12 residues long. The CDR3 protein is CAISLSAVEAFF. The CDR3, as DNA: TGTGCCATCAGTCTTTCTGCGGTTGAAGCTTTCTTT.

V usage is TRBV5-4 and J usage is TRBJ2-3; TRBD2 matches at 10 bases. V shed 6 bases and J 2 bases; nucleotides not matched to a gene: 9. CDR1 is SGHNT and CDR2 is YYREEE in the germline V gene (reference sequence). The CDR3 contains 16 residues. This CDR3 is CASTPRSGGVTDTQYF. CDR3 bases: TGTGCCAGCACCCCCCGAAGCGGGGGGGTCACAGATACGCAGTATTTT.

The CDR3: CASSESYRVFDNQPQHF. The CDR3 region has the DNA TGTGCCAGCAGTGAATCCTACAGGGTATTTGACAATCAGCCCCAGCATTTT. The genes are TRBV6-1 and TRBJ1-5, with D perhaps matching TRBD1 (6 bases). CDR3 length: 17 amino acids. V lost 2 bases to trimming and J lost 3 bases, with 17 bases between them. CDR1 and CDR2 from the germline V gene are MNHNS and SASEGT.

The chain has TRBV27 and TRBJ2-1, with 14 bases lining up with TRBD2. The CDR3 has 17 residues. With V trimmed by 6 bases and J by 13 bases, 17 bases remained unmatched. Germline V gene sequence: CDR1 MNHEY, CDR2 SMNVEV (reference sequence). This CDR3 reads CASSYRLGLAGVGPQFF. The CDR3, as DNA: TGTGCCAGCAGCTACAGACTGGGACTAGCGGGAGTGGGGCCCCAGTTCTTC.

The genes are TRBV4-3 and TRBJ2-7, with 7 bases aligning to TRBD2. J gave up 0 bases and V 4 bases, and 3 bases lay outside the gene matches. Germline CDR1 and CDR2: LGHNA and YSLEER. This CDR3 region has 14 residues. CDR3 residues: CASSLIAGSYEQYF. The CDR3 DNA sequence: TGCGCCAGCAGCCTAATAGCGGGCTCCTACGAGCAGTACTTC.

The V gene is TRBV30, the J gene TRBJ2-3, with TRBD1 as a possible D gene (5 bases). Germline assignment: CDR1 GTSNPN and CDR2 SVGIG (reference sequence). This CDR3 is 12 amino acids long. The V and J ends lost 5 bases and 3 bases respectively, with 9 bases between them. CDR3 protein: CAWLQGTDTQYF. Here the CDR3 DNA reads TGTGCCTGGCTCCAGGGTACAGATACGCAGTATTTT.

In DNA form, the CDR3 reads TGTGCCAGCAGTCGTTTGGCGGGAAGGGCCGGGGAGCTGTTTTTT. Its translation: CASSRLAGRAGELFF. The chain couples TRBV6-5 to TRBJ2-2, with D possibly being TRBD2 (6 bases). Trimming removed 5 bases at V and 6 bases at J, with 16 bases between. The germline gives CDR1 MNHEY, CDR2 SVGAGI. CDR3 size: 15 residues.

This chain links TRBV5-1 with TRBJ2-1, with 9 bases matching TRBD2. V lost 7 bases and J lost 8; bases outside the gene matches: 16. The V gene's germline CDR1 is SGHRS and CDR2 YFSETQ. CDR3 length: 16 residues. CDR3 protein: CASSEILAGGPYEQFF. For the CDR3, the DNA is TGCGCCAGCTCTGAGATACTGGCGGGGGGGCCTTATGAGCAGTTCTTC.

The chain couples TRBV6-1 to TRBJ1-4; possibly TRBD1 for D (5 bases). CDR1 MNHNS and CDR2 SASEGT come from the germline V gene. Deletions cut 2 bases from V and 6 bases from J, with 10 bases between. CDR3 length: 14 residues. CDR3 sequence reads: CASSEQGGDEKLFF. CDR3 coding DNA: TGTGCCAGCAGTGAACAGGGCGGTGATGAAAAACTGTTTTTT.

The genes are TRBV30 and TRBJ1-2, with unresolved D. Germline V gene sequence: CDR1 GTSNPN, CDR2 SVGIG (reference sequence). The CDR3 loop spans 12 amino acids. The germline V and J ends were trimmed by 2 bases and 8 bases, with 12 bases remaining between them. CDR3 nucleotides: TGTGCCTGGAGTTCCCCATCACAGGGCTACACCTTC. Its translation: CAWSSPSQGYTF.

V and J are TRBV2 and TRBJ2-1; 9 bases align to TRBD2. Germline V CDR1 and CDR2: SNHLY, FYNNEI. V shed 0 bases, J shed 3 bases, and the junction held 3 bases outside the gene matches. This CDR3 region has 16 residues. The CDR3 sequence is CASSEAVAGDYNEQFF. In nucleotides, the CDR3 is TGTGCCAGCAGTGAAGCAGTAGCGGGAGACTACAATGAGCAGTTCTTC. Full variable domain (remainder filled in from reference TRBV2 and TRBJ2-1): EPEVTQTPSHQVTQMGQEVILRCVPISNHLYFYWYRQILGQKVEFLVSFYNNEISEKSEIFDDQFSVERPDGSNFTLKIRSTKLEDSAMYFCASSEAVAGDYNEQFFGPGTRLTVL.

This clone was recorded only once. The V gene is TRBV7-2, the J gene TRBJ2-1; a weak D match, TRBD2 (7 bases). Germline V gene sequence: CDR1 SGHTA, CDR2 FQGNSA. Trimming took off 5 bases at V and 4 bases at J, with 15 bases between the two ends. CDR3 length equals 15 residues. The CDR3 reads CASSDWGGAYNEQFF. The CDR3 coding sequence is TGTGCCAGCAGCGACTGGGGGGGGGCGTACAATGAGCAGTTCTTC.

The chain carries TRBV11-3 and TRBJ1-3; D is uncertain. Trimming shortened V by 1 base and J by 7 bases, and 23 bases separated the two germline ends. Germline CDR1 reads SGHNT; CDR2 reads YENEEA. The CDR3 contains 18 residues. For the CDR3, the DNA is TGTGCCAGCAGCTTAGTCCCTCGACCGGGTTCGGTGAGGAACACCATATATTTT. Protein sequence: CASSLVPRPGSVRNTIYF.

The rearrangement joins TRBV19 to TRBJ1-2, with 11 bases lining up with TRBD1. The CDR3 loop spans 15 amino acids. Germline CDR1 and CDR2: LNHDA and SQIVND (reference sequence). V shed 6 bases and J 5 bases; nucleotides not matched to a gene: 8. CDR3 protein: CASRIRTGGGYGYTF. The CDR3 DNA follows: TGTGCCAGTAGGATCCGGACAGGGGGCGGGTATGGCTACACCTTC.

This clone came up a few times. The chain couples TRBV6-5 to TRBJ1-2; TRBD1 matches at 7 bases. Germline lookup yields CDR1 MNHEY and CDR2 SVGAGI. Trimming removed 5 bases from V and 8 bases from J; junction bases left unmatched: 8. The CDR3 is 13 amino acids. CDR3: CASSAPGQIGYTF. Here the CDR3 DNA reads TGTGCCAGCAGTGCACCGGGACAGATCGGCTACACCTTC.

This chain uses TRBV19 with TRBJ2-2; D may be TRBD1 (6 bases). Germline CDR1 and CDR2: LNHDA and SQIVND (reference sequence). The CDR3 is 15 amino acids. The V end was cut by 5 bases, the J end by 5 bases, with 15 bases between. CDR3 nucleotides: TGTGCCAGTAGTCACCCACAGGGATGGACCGGGGAGCTGTTTTTT. It is translated as CASSHPQGWTGELFF.

The count of this clone is one. The chain uses TRBV11-2 and TRBJ1-5; D uncertain. Per the germline V gene, CDR1 is SGHAT and CDR2 is FQNNGV. V lost 5 bases to trimming and J lost 0 bases, with 11 bases between them. The CDR3 runs 15 residues. Here the CDR3 DNA reads TGTGCCAGCAGCCTCCGGGGATATAGCAATCAGCCCCAGCATTTT. This codes for CASSLRGYSNQPQHF.

The gene calls are TRBV5-6 and TRBJ1-1; no clear D gene. Trimming left V 4 bases short and J 5 bases short, with 9 bases between. The CDR3 has 12 residues. CDR1 and CDR2 from the germline V gene are SGHDT and YYEEEE. This CDR3 is CASSRGRTEAFF. CDR3 DNA sequence: TGTGCCAGCAGCCGGGGTAGGACTGAAGCTTTCTTT.

The chain has TRBV19 and TRBJ2-7; 9 bases line up with TRBD1. V trimming: 6 bases; J trimming: 4 bases; junction bases outside the gene matches: 13. The CDR3 extends over 16 amino acids. Germline CDR1 and CDR2: LNHDA and SQIVND (reference sequence). The CDR3 spells CASRLKGTGNLYEQYF. CDR3 nucleotides: TGTGCCAGTAGACTAAAGGGGACAGGGAACTTGTACGAGCAGTACTTC.

This clone was counted once. The chain uses TRBV7-9 and TRBJ2-1; D unclear. The CDR3 length is 12 residues. V was cut by 0 bases and J by 10 bases, with 7 bases left in between. The germline V gene has CDR1 SEHNR and CDR2 FQNEAQ (reference sequence). For the CDR3, the DNA is TGTGCCAGCAGCTTAGCGGTCGGGGAGCAGTTCTTC. As protein: CASSLAVGEQFF.

The chain has TRBV27 and TRBJ2-1, with D perhaps matching TRBD2 (5 bases). Looked up from germline, CDR1 is MNHEY and CDR2 is SMNVEV (reference sequence). The germline V and J ends were trimmed by 4 bases and 6 bases, with 16 bases remaining between them. The CDR3 is 15 residues long. Here the CDR3 reads CASSSFNPGVNEQFF. In nucleotides, the CDR3 is TGTGCCAGCAGTTCCTTTAATCCCGGGGTCAATGAGCAGTTCTTC.

The chain is built from TRBV7-6 and TRBJ1-6; possible D gene TRBD1, 6 bases. The CDR3 is 15 residues long. The V gene lost 1 base and the J gene lost 9 bases, with 13 bases spanning the gap. Germline values: CDR1 SGHVS, CDR2 FNYEAQ. As DNA, the CDR3 is TGTGCCAGCAGCTTAGTGAGGGAAGGGGGTTCACCCCTCCACTTT. Protein sequence: CASSLVREGGSPLHF.

The chain couples TRBV11-2 to TRBJ2-7; D is possibly TRBD2 (5 bases). This CDR3 contains 15 residues. Germline CDR1 SGHAT, CDR2 FQNNGV. Trimming pared 2 bases from V and 1 base from J, leaving 12 bases between. CDR3 DNA sequence: TGTGCCAGCAGCTTACTGGAACGGGGTTCCTACGAGCAGTACTTC. Residues: CASSLLERGSYEQYF.

The chain has TRBV7-8 and TRBJ2-1, with 12 bases fitting TRBD2. CDR3 length: 17 residues. From germline, CDR1 is SGHVS and CDR2 FQNEAQ. J was trimmed by 5 bases and V by 0 bases; bases with no gene match: 5. The CDR3 DNA sequence: TGTGCCAGCAGCTTAGCGCTGCTAGCGGGAGGGGACAATGAGCAGTTCTTC. This translates into CASSLALLAGGDNEQFF.

V usage is TRBV2 and J usage is TRBJ2-3, with 8 bases lining up with TRBD2. V dropped 7 bases and J dropped 6; count of bases not matched to a gene: 15. The germline gives CDR1 SNHLY, CDR2 FYNNEI. The length of the CDR3 is 16 residues. Written as DNA, the CDR3 is TGTGCCAGCACCGGGTACTCGGGAGGGCCGCCTGATACGCAGTATTTT. Its protein product is CASTGYSGGPPDTQYF.

V usage is TRBV13 and J usage is TRBJ1-2; the match to TRBD1 covers 9 bases. The CDR3 has 13 amino acids. J gave up 0 bases and V 8 bases, and 1 base lay outside the gene matches. Germline V gives CDR1 PRHDT, CDR2 FYEKMQ (reference sequence). For the CDR3, the DNA is TGTGCCAGCGGGGACAGGGCTAACTATGGCTACACCTTC. It specifies CASGDRANYGYTF.

This clone was counted a few times. In DNA, the CDR3 is TGTGCCAGCACCTACTCTAGCGGGGGACAAATGGAGCAGTACTTC. Translation gives CASTYSSGGQMEQYF. The chain carries TRBV7-2 and TRBJ2-7; TRBD2 matches at 10 bases. The CDR3 has 15 amino acids. In germline, CDR1 is SGHTA, CDR2 FQGNSA. The J segment lost 7 bases and the V segment lost 7 bases, leaving 13 bases of the junction unmatched.

The chain couples TRBV4-1 to TRBJ2-1, with D hard to call. Germline-derived CDR1 and CDR2 are MGHRA and YSYEKL. Trimming removed 2 bases from V and 4 bases from J, with 6 bases in between. The CDR3 loop spans 13 amino acids. The CDR3 region is CASSQSIYNEQFF. The CDR3 DNA is TGCGCCAGCAGCCAAAGCATATACAATGAGCAGTTCTTC.

This clone has just one count. This chain uses TRBV9 with TRBJ2-5, with TRBD1 as a possible D gene (5 bases). V was pared by 3 bases and J by 5 bases, with 11 bases between. This CDR3 spans 13 amino acids. Germline assignment: CDR1 SGDLS and CDR2 YYNGEE. CDR3: CASSGGREETQYF. In DNA, the CDR3 is TGTGCCAGCAGCGGGGGCCGAGAGGAGACCCAGTACTTC.

The chain employs TRBV29-1 and TRBJ2-2; D gene uncertain. V was clipped by 1 base and J by 6 bases, with 3 bases between them. Germline V gene lookup returns CDR1 SQVTM and CDR2 ANQGSEA. The CDR3 contains 11 residues. CDR3 sequence reads: CSVEGPGELFF. The CDR3 bases are TGCAGCGTTGAAGGGCCCGGGGAGCTGTTTTTT.

The rearrangement links TRBV29-1 to TRBJ1-3, with D maybe TRBD1 (6 bases). From germline, CDR1 is SQVTM and CDR2 ANQGSEA. The CDR3 has 14 amino acids. Trimming shortened V by 8 bases and J by 3 bases, and 17 bases separated the two germline ends. CDR3 protein: CSRIRGMDGNTIYF. The CDR3 DNA is TGCAGCCGGATCAGGGGCATGGATGGAAACACCATATATTTT.